The sequence of this T cell receptor (beta chain) was determined in a study of cytomegalovirus exposure and HLA in healthy donors. CDR3 length equals 15 residues. Germline lookup yields CDR1 MGHRA and CDR2 YSYEKL. Trimming stripped 5 bases from V and 2 bases from J, with 16 bases between. In the case of this clone: Its antigen is not known.

PCR primers comprised 60 Vbeta and 13 Jbeta primers. Generated by immunoSEQ multiplex PCR, the TCRdb table keeps only in-frame clones and is missing some. This sample has about 150,000 clones; under 75% occur once, and the top ten carry 2% to 3%. Study-level findings and limits: A later analysis found that most CMV-associated TCR beta chains appeared HLA-restricted. In a later analysis, TCR beta V- and J-gene trimming was associated with a missense DCLRE1C variant. Most TCR sequences were seen very rarely across donors, but some public TCRs occurred in many. Accounts indicate the classifier identified cytomegalovirus status with strong specificity and sensitivity.

Input material: PBMCs. The chain joins TRBV4-1 to TRBJ2-7; perhaps TRBD1 as D (5 bases). The origin of this receptor is a middle-aged woman in good health and CMV-seronegative. This CDR3 is CASSSGNLGPYEQYF. In DNA, the CDR3 is TGCGCCAGCAGCTCAGGGAACCTTGGCCCCTACGAGCAGTACTTC.